At least ten counts were recorded for the clone carrying this T cell receptor (beta chain). The antigen remains unidentified. The record originates from a study of T cells after posttransplantation cyclophosphamide. General study points: Donor-recipient repertoire similarity was low at 1-2 months, rising over year one. After PTCy, TRB diversity resembled that of CNI/methotrexate controls.

Here immunoSEQ multiplex PCR was the method, and the copy in TCRdb shows in-frame clones only, minus some. In total the sample includes 25,000 to 30,000 clones, none of them seen once. The germline gives CDR1 SGHDT, CDR2 YYEEEE. There are 16 residues in the CDR3. J was trimmed by 4 bases and V by 0 bases; bases with no gene match: 2. The sequenced sample consisted of PBMCs. The clonotype originates from a woman aged 60-75 years in good health, CMV-negative, and a related stem cell transplant donor. V is TRBV5-6 and J is TRBJ2-1; 12 bases map to TRBD2. The DNA for the CDR3 is TGTGCCAGCAGCTTGGAGGGACTAGCGGGTTACAATGAGCAGTTCTTC. It specifies CASSLEGLAGYNEQFF.